These 18 T cell receptor beta chains share one sample of origin, sequenced in a study of shared clonotypes between healthy human individuals. Naive CD8 cells were CD45RO-negative, positively selected for CCR7, excluding terminally differentiated effector memory CD45RA+ cells. The table came from immunoSEQ multiplex PCR; TCRdb's copy has only in-frame clones and leaves some out. The sample gives hundreds of thousands of clones, about 90% of which show up once; 20% to 25% is in the top ten. Sequences were obtained from naive CD8+ T cells sorted from blood. The source of these receptors is a man under 40 in good health.

The V call is TRBV7-2, the J call TRBJ2-7; tentatively, D is TRBD2 (5 bases). Deletions cut 5 bases from V and 2 bases from J, with 19 bases between. In germline, CDR1 is SGHTA, CDR2 FQGNSA. The CDR3 sequence is 16 residues long. The CDR3 loop is CASSPAAGLGAYEQYF. CDR3 bases: TGTGCCAGCAGCCCGGCCGCAGGACTGGGAGCCTACGAGCAGTACTTC.

This chain joins TRBV7-9 and TRBJ1-1; D not certain. Germline assignment: CDR1 SEHNR and CDR2 FQNEAQ (reference sequence). V was clipped by 5 bases and J by 8 bases, with 15 bases between them. This CDR3 is built from 13 residues. In DNA form, the CDR3 reads TGTGCCAGCAGCCTTGACGGGAAACCCGAAGCTTTCTTT. This gives the protein CASSLDGKPEAFF.

The chain employs TRBV15 and TRBJ2-3; 8 positions match TRBD1. This CDR3 contains 13 residues. Germline V gene sequence: CDR1 LNHNV, CDR2 YYDKDF (reference sequence). The J segment lost 4 bases and the V segment lost 6 bases, leaving 3 bases of the junction unmatched. As DNA, the CDR3 is TGTGCCACCAGGGACAGGGTTTCAGATACGCAGTATTTT. Translating it yields CATRDRVSDTQYF. The complete variable domain, with remaining parts taken from reference TRBV15 and TRBJ2-3, reads DAMVIQNPRYQVTQFGKPVTLSCSQTLNHNVMYWYQQKSSQAPKLLFHYYDKDFNNEADTPDNFQSRRPNTSFCFLDIRSPGLGDTAMYLCATRDRVSDTQYFGPGTRLTVL.

The chain is built from TRBV27 and TRBJ1-1, with D maybe TRBD1 (6 bases). The germline V gene encodes CDR1 MNHEY and CDR2 SMNVEV (reference sequence). The CDR3 has 15 amino acids. Between the trimmed V and J ends, which lost 4 bases and 4 bases, there was a span of 16 bases. Here the CDR3 DNA reads TGTGCCAGCAGTTCCTCTGGGGGGGCTGGCACTGAAGCTTTCTTT. It is translated as CASSSSGGAGTEAFF.

The rearrangement joins TRBV2 to TRBJ1-2, with D uncertain. The CDR3 has 11 residues. The ends were cut back, 6 bases at V and 4 bases at J, with 6 bases in the middle. Germline V gives CDR1 SNHLY, CDR2 FYNNEI. Written as DNA, the CDR3 is TGTGCCAGCAGCGAGGGCTATGGCTACACCTTC. Its translation is CASSEGYGYTF.

The CDR3 DNA sequence: TGTGCCAGCAGGTTAGCGGGAGAGGGCTACGAGCAGTACTTC. It translates to CASRLAGEGYEQYF. The chain uses TRBV6-5 and TRBJ2-5; 9 positions agree with TRBD2. Judging by the DNA end, TRBJ2-7 fits better; the J call may be wrong. Germline CDR1 reads MNHEY; CDR2 reads SVGAGI. The CDR3 is 14 residues long.

This rearrangement joins TRBV2 to TRBJ2-1; 11 bases match TRBD2. After removal of 7 bases from V and 3 bases from J, the junction contained 5 bases not matched to a gene. Germline V gene sequence: CDR1 SNHLY, CDR2 FYNNEI. This CDR3 has 15 amino acids. The CDR3 nucleotides read TGTGCCAGCATCGGACTAGCGGGCGGCTACAATGAGCAGTTCTTC. Translation: CASIGLAGGYNEQFF.

This clone has a single count. This sample includes further DNA sequences coding for the same CDR3. The genes are TRBV7-9 and TRBJ2-7; D call uncertain. Germline CDR1 SEHNR, CDR2 FQNEAQ (reference sequence). With 4 bases removed from V and 4 bases from J, the gap between germline ends came to 8 bases. The CDR3 has 12 amino acids. In nucleotides, the CDR3 is TGTGCCAGCAGCTCCCAGGCGTACGAGCAGTACTTC. Its protein is CASSSQAYEQYF.

The genes are TRBV7-9 and TRBJ2-1; 10 bases agree with TRBD1. Looked up from germline, CDR1 is SEHNR and CDR2 is FQNEAQ (reference sequence). V gave up 2 bases and J gave up 6 bases; unmatched junction bases: 1. The CDR3 has 14 residues. The CDR3 coding sequence is TGTGCCAGCAGCTTATGGACAGGGGGCAATGAGCAGTTCTTC. Its translation: CASSLWTGGNEQFF.

The rearrangement links TRBV27 to TRBJ2-3; 9 positions agree with TRBD2. This CDR3 is 15 amino acids long. Trimming removed 5 bases from V and 2 bases from J; junction bases left unmatched: 5. Germline CDR1 is MNHEY and CDR2 is SMNVEV (reference sequence). CDR3 in DNA: TGTGCCAGCAGTACTACTAGCGGGCCCACAGATACGCAGTATTTT. Residues: CASSTTSGPTDTQYF.

The DNA for the CDR3 is TGTGCCAGCAGCGTATGGGACAGGGAGCTGTTTTTT. The encoded protein is CASSVWDRELFF. The chain has TRBV9 and TRBJ2-2, with D maybe TRBD1 (6 bases). V was cut by 1 base and J by 9 bases, with 7 bases left in between. This CDR3 spans 12 amino acids. Germline CDR1 and CDR2: SGDLS and YYNGEE.

The CDR3 spells CASSPSPRAGVVAFF. The CDR3 bases are TGTGCCAGCTCACCCAGCCCCCGGGCGGGGGTCGTAGCTTTCTTT. The J gene is TRBJ1-1, the V gene TRBV18; D may be TRBD1 (5 bases). The CDR3 is 15 amino acids. The germline V gene has CDR1 KGHSH and CDR2 LQKENI. V gave up 3 bases and J gave up 10 bases, with 21 bases separating them.

The J gene is TRBJ2-7, the V gene TRBV30; D may be TRBD1 (5 bases). The CDR3 loop spans 15 amino acids. Per the germline V gene, CDR1 is GTSNPN and CDR2 is SVGIG (reference sequence). V gave up 0 bases and J gave up 6 bases, with 18 bases separating them. The CDR3, as DNA: TGTGCCTGGAGTGTAGGGCAGGGCGCGCGCCTCGAGCAGTACTTC. It yields the protein CAWSVGQGARLEQYF.

V usage is TRBV5-6 and J usage is TRBJ2-3; possibly TRBD1 for D (5 bases). Germline V lookup: CDR1 SGHDT, CDR2 YYEEEE. The CDR3 runs 15 residues. V was clipped by 1 base and J by 2 bases, with 11 bases between them. DNA of the CDR3: TGTGCCAGCAGCTTGTCGGACACTTTCACAGATACGCAGTATTTT. Its protein is CASSLSDTFTDTQYF.

This clone was detected a few times. This chain joins TRBV6-4 and TRBJ2-1; the match to TRBD2 covers 7 bases. Per the germline V gene, CDR1 is MRHNA and CDR2 is SNTAGT. CDR3 length: 14 amino acids. V was pared by 4 bases and J by 0 bases, with 0 bases of the junction left unmatched. The CDR3 region is CASSGGSSYNEQFF. The CDR3 nucleotides are TGTGCCAGCAGTGGCGGGAGCTCCTACAATGAGCAGTTCTTC.

This chain connects TRBV5-4 to TRBJ2-1; no clear D gene. Germline-derived CDR1 and CDR2 are SGHNT and YYREEE (reference sequence). The CDR3 has 11 residues. Trimming removed 4 bases from V and 12 bases from J, with 11 bases in between. CDR3 bases: TGTGCCAGCAGCACCGATTTGGGGCAGTTCTTC. It is translated as CASSTDLGQFF.

V gene TRBV4-2 combines with J gene TRBJ2-2; D is undetermined. This CDR3 contains 14 residues. Germline V gene sequence: CDR1 LGHNA, CDR2 YNFKEQ. V was clipped by 0 bases and J by 6 bases, with 8 bases between them. The DNA of the CDR3 is TGTGCCAGCAGCCAAGACCACGAGGCCGGGGAGCTGTTTTTT. Protein product: CASSQDHEAGELFF.

This chain uses TRBV5-4 with TRBJ2-7; 10 nucleotides align to TRBD1. The CDR3 sequence is 15 residues long. The germline V gene encodes CDR1 SGHNT and CDR2 YYREEE (reference sequence). The junction had 7 bases not matched to a gene; V was cut back by 2 bases and J by 5 bases. This CDR3 reads CASSFWDRGTDEQYF. The DNA of the CDR3 is TGTGCCAGCAGCTTCTGGGACAGGGGAACGGACGAGCAGTACTTC.